This T cell receptor beta chain derives from a study of shared clonotypes between healthy human individuals. Turning to this clone: Its antigen is undetermined.

TCRdb keeps only in-frame clones here, not all; method: immunoSEQ multiplex PCR. The table records more than 1.2 million clones, just under 99% of them present only once. Notes on the study in general: The authors expected sequencing depth to affect clonotype sharing among donors. Estimated richness was generally greater in naive than memory subsets.

Sequences were obtained from naive CD4+ T cells sorted from blood. Noted subset: CD45RA+ positively selected. The sequence was obtained from a man aged 25-40 years in good health.

As DNA, the CDR3 is TGTGCCATCAGTGATCAGGGACAGGGAGGACCCCAGTACTTC. This gives the protein CAISDQGQGGPQYF. The gene calls are TRBV10-3 and TRBJ2-5, with TRBD1 identical over 9 bases. The ends lost 3 bases at V and 9 bases at J; junction bases unmatched: 8. From germline, CDR1 is ENHRY and CDR2 SYGVKD. This CDR3 is built from 14 residues.